What follows describes a single T cell receptor (beta chain). Its antigen is not identified. TCRdb processed the reads anew with MiXCR; each CDR3 protein has one entry. The data hold 69,000 or so distinct CDR3 sequences, with about 30% observed a single time. This entry is derived from a study of T cell repertoires in cytomegalovirus infection. On the study more broadly: Selection of CMV epitopes for the study included recently identified HLA-C-restricted and well-studied HLA-B-restricted ones. It was the public TCR beta signatures that indicated both CMV infection and matching HLA type. Study conclusions and caveats: Cumulative frequency of public TCR beta families picked out carriers of CMV plus the relevant HLA. The ex vivo response was dominated by HLA-C-restricted CMV-specific TCR beta clonotypes.

This CDR3 comprises 15 residues. V dropped 2 bases and J dropped 2; count of bases not matched to a gene: 4. The V gene's germline CDR1 is SGHVS and CDR2 FQNEAQ. The sample here was CD8+ T cells from cultured PBMCs, taken from culture after CMV antigen stimulation. The receptor was derived from a human donor in good health (CMV status not recorded). Some clones in this sample may be carry-over from other donors' samples. V and J are TRBV7-8 and TRBJ2-3; 7 bases match TRBD2. The chain's CDR3 is CASSLLAAYTDTQYF. As DNA, the CDR3 is TGTGCCAGCAGCTTACTAGCGGCATACACAGATACGCAGTATTTT.